The sequence of this T cell receptor (beta chain) was determined in a study of blood T cell repertoires in COVID-19 (TCRdb year 2020). With regard to the full study: Samples from collaborators originated in the United States, Italy and Spain and spanned both the acute and convalescent phases of COVID-19. The prospective study material was composed of cDNA or gDNA derived from T cells, B-cell-depleted T cells, or PBMCs. Subjects who had been exposed to COVID-19, were actively infected with it, or had recovered from it provided the deeply sampled blood TCRbeta repertoires that made up the dataset. The repertoires were released in a freely available public database meant as a resource for research on the immune response to SARS-CoV-2. The samples were drawn from the first 160 participants of the ongoing ImmuneRACE study and from 950 to 1,500 subjects provided by 6 global collaborators. A de-identified subject ID, COVID-19 status, age in years and sex were almost always included in the sample metadata. HLA class I and class II types, where available, came from metadata supplied by the sample provider rather than from assay-based typing. Results and caveats for the whole study, not just this receptor: Clinical and demographic metadata were provided uncurated, with the amount varying by source and participant.

This clone was recorded once. Its antigen target is currently unknown. Nothing much larger sits one base from this clone, and base qualities are not available. TCRbeta CDR3 regions were amplified from genomic DNA using the immunoSEQ Assay, a bias-controlled multiplex PCR. The source study handled its data this way. The number of nucleated cells in each sample was estimated by amplification of reference gene primers within the assay. To quantify the absolute abundance of each unique TCRbeta CDR3 rearrangement, sequence reads were collapsed and filtered. For each sample, productive Simpson clonality was calculated as the square root of Simpson's diversity index across productive rearrangements. The table was pulled from immuneACCESS by TCRdb, which kept in-frame rearrangements only. Such tables lose some clones; where checked, under half of the loss comes from unresolved V genes, and the rest has no known cause. V and J calls and clone size are copied from that table; D and trimming were computed from the DNA. This sample gives around 250,000 clones in total; just under 90% of them show up just once. 0.85% to 0.9% of the sample goes to the ten largest clones.

The junction carries 12 bases between V and J, which are trimmed by 5 bases and 2 bases respectively. The germline V gene sets CDR1 to SGHTA and CDR2 to FQGNSA. Inclusive of the bounding cysteine and phenylalanine, the CDR3 is 14 residues long. Only the CDR3 part of the read is kept: 42 bases, read in frame from the first base. Participants in the prospective study were aged roughly 18 to 100 years, lived in under 30 United States geographic areas, and enrolled through a virtual design. Cohort assignment in the prospective study relied on participant-reported clinical history from a screening survey and a study questionnaire. Exposed participants had been in contact with someone with a PCR-confirmed or clinician-diagnosed COVID-19 case within 2 weeks of study entry. Mobile phlebotomists in the prospective study collected whole blood, serum and a nasopharyngeal or oropharyngeal swab from every participant. Over a roughly 2-month period, participants in the prospective study had the option of providing additional blood draws and questionnaires. Prospective study blood samples were shipped either frozen or at room temperature before DNA extraction.

The receptor was derived from a man over 45 who had been exposed to COVID-19. The sequence is built from TRBV7-2 and TRBJ1-2, with the D gene not confidently named. Sequencing was done on a sample of PBMCs or T cells enriched from blood (not recorded which). The CDR3 amino acid sequence is: CASSPIVRNYGYTF. The DNA reads as follows: TGTGCCAGCAGCCCCATAGTCCGGAACTATGGCTACACCTTC.